These T cell receptor beta chains were read from a single sample in a study of neurological immune-mediated disorders. Each CDR3 protein is one row after TCRdb ran MiXCR on the 5' RACE reads. This table has 60,000 to 85,000 distinct CDR3 sequences, less than 5.5% appearing once. The material sequenced was PBMCs. The receptors stem from a woman aged 25 to 39 with multiple sclerosis. The CDR3 runs from the conserved cysteine through the conserved F or W. Each record gives: V gene, clone size, J gene, D gene, CDR3 protein, CDR3 DNA. The D gene is left open where the match is weak. Only some rows state a clone size, as once, few, many or a class for expanded clones.

TRBV9,many,TRBJ1-1,-,CASSVVPGLNTEAFF,TGTGCCAGCAGCGTAGTCCCGGGATTGAACACTGAAGCTTTCTTT
TRBV5-1,many,TRBJ2-1,TRBD2,CASSSPRLAPTNNEQFF,TGCGCCAGCAGCTCCCCTAGACTAGCCCCAACGAACAATGAGCAGTTCTTC
TRBV5-6,many,TRBJ2-5,-,CASSLSRETQYF,TGTGCCAGCAGCTTGAGTAGAGAGACCCAGTACTTC
TRBV10-1,few,TRBJ2-3,-,CASGEWNTDTQYF,TGCGCCAGCGGGGAATGGAACACAGATACGCAGTATTTT
TRBV28,many,TRBJ1-5,TRBD1,CASSFGQGRTQPQHF,TGTGCCAGCAGTTTTGGACAGGGGCGTACCCAGCCCCAGCATTTT
TRBV5-1,many,TRBJ2-7,TRBD2,CASSFRLAGYEQYF,TGCGCCAGCAGCTTCCGACTAGCGGGCTACGAGCAGTACTTC
TRBV5-1,many,TRBJ2-2,-,CASRLDQGTGELFF,TGCGCCAGCAGATTAGATCAGGGCACCGGGGAGCTGTTTTTT
TRBV20-1,many,TRBJ2-4,TRBD2,CSAMAGVGNIQYF,TGCAGTGCTATGGCGGGAGTCGGAAACATTCAGTACTTC
TRBV5-5,few,TRBJ2-7,-,CASSPRSLAALNYEQYF,TGTGCCAGCAGCCCACGTTCGTTAGCGGCATTAAACTACGAGCAGTACTTC
TRBV27,many,TRBJ1-2,-,CASSLSGLYGYTF,TGTGCCAGCAGTTTATCAGGGCTGTATGGCTACACCTTC
TRBV5-6,many,TRBJ1-2,TRBD1,CASSSKDRGSYGYTF,TGTGCCAGCAGCTCAAAAGACAGGGGTAGTTATGGCTACACCTTC
TRBV5-1,many,TRBJ2-5,-,CASGGHQETQYF,TGCGCCAGCGGGGGGCACCAAGAGACCCAGTACTTC
TRBV12-3/TRBV12-4,many,TRBJ1-1,TRBD1,CASSRQTGGGTEAFF,TGTGCCAGCAGCCGCCAGACAGGGGGCGGCACTGAAGCTTTCTTT
TRBV12-3/TRBV12-4,few,TRBJ2-3,TRBD2,CVSSRGLAGSTDTQYF,TGTGTCAGCAGCCGAGGACTAGCGGGGAGCACAGATACGCAGTATTTT
TRBV20-1,many,TRBJ2-7,-,CSARDSGAEYEQYF,TGCAGTGCTAGAGACTCGGGGGCTGAGTACGAGCAGTACTTC
TRBV28,-,TRBJ2-5,-,CASSLPGEETQYF,TGTGCCAGCAGTTTACCCGGGGAAGAGACCCAGTACTTC
TRBV7-8,many,TRBJ1-2,TRBD1,CASSPTGTGAEYGYTF,TGTGCCAGCAGCCCTACCGGGACAGGTGCGGAATATGGCTACACCTTC
TRBV7-8,many,TRBJ2-1,-,CASSALNNEQFF,TGTGCCAGCAGCGCCCTAAACAATGAGCAGTTCTTC
TRBV5-1,-,TRBJ2-7,TRBD1,CASNQGAQTFTEQYF,TGCGCCAGCAATCAGGGGGCGCAAACATTTACCGAGCAGTACTTC
TRBV7-2,few,TRBJ2-7,TRBD1,CASSRDSASYEQYF,TGTGCCAGCAGCCGGGACAGCGCATCCTACGAGCAGTACTTC
TRBV20-1,many,TRBJ2-1,-,CSAVRGHSYNEQFF,TGCAGTGCCGTCCGAGGGCACTCCTACAATGAGCAGTTCTTC
TRBV6-1,-,TRBJ2-4,TRBD1,CASRRDRGSNIQYF,TGTGCCAGCAGACGAGACAGGGGGTCGAACATTCAGTACTTC
TRBV5-1,many,TRBJ2-5,TRBD2,CASSSGVAGGQETQYF,TGCGCCAGCAGCTCGGGAGTAGCGGGGGGACAAGAGACCCAGTACTTC